This TCR beta chain was observed in a study of identical twins. CDR1 and CDR2 (germline): SEHNR, FQNEAQ (reference sequence). The CDR3 has 15 amino acids. Germline trimming cut 1 base from V and 0 bases from J; bases unmatched to any gene: 1. This clonotype was detected a few times. Its matching antigen is unknown. A universal primer binding site was introduced by template switching. The final cDNA contained unique molecular identifiers. A single record per CDR3 protein comes from TCRdb applying MiXCR to the 5' RACE reads. The top ten clones hold 0.8% to 1% of a sample with fewer than 500,000 distinct CDR3 sequences, roughly an eighth of them seen once. The study's findings and limits: Excess low generation probability was seen in twin-shared out-of-frame alpha sequences. Fewer insertions characterized abundant cord blood beta clonotypes, whereas memory repertoires showed none.

These data also featured in a second study, about yellow fever vaccine responses in identical twins.

V and J are TRBV7-9 and TRBJ1-2, with TRBD1 matching over 8 bases. This receptor was obtained from a woman in her late teens or twenties in good health. Sequenced sample: CD4+ T cells sorted from blood. CDR3 sequence reads: CASSLGTGPNYGYTF. The CDR3 nucleotides read TGTGCCAGCAGCTTAGGGACAGGGCCTAACTATGGCTACACCTTC.